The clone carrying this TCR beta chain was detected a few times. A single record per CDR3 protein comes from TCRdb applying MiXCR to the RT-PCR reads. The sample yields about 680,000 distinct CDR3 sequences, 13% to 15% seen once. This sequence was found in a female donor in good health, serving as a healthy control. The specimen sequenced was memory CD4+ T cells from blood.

The CDR3 is CASTLRGAGAHNEQFF. The CDR3 coding sequence is TGTGCCAGCACCCTGAGGGGAGCGGGAGCCCACAATGAGCAGTTCTTC. V and J are TRBV27 and TRBJ2-1; 8 bases line up with TRBD2. This CDR3 spans 16 amino acids. V shed 7 bases, J shed 5 bases, and the junction held 13 bases outside the gene matches. Per the germline V gene, CDR1 is MNHEY and CDR2 is SMNVEV (reference sequence).